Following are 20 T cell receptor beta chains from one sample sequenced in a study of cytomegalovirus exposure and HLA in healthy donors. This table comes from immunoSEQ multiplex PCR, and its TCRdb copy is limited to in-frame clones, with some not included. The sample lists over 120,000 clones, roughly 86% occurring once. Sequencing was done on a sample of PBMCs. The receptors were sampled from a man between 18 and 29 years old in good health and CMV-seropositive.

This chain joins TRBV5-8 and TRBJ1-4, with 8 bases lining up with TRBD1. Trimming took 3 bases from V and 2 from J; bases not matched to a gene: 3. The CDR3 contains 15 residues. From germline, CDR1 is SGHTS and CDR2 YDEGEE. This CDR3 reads CASSSRTGTNEKLFF. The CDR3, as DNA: TGTGCCAGCAGCTCACGGACAGGGACTAATGAAAAACTGTTTTTT.

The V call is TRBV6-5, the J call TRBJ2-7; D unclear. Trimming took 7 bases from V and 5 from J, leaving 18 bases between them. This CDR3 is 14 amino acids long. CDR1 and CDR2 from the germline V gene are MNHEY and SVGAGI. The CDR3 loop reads CASTSGPPGNEQYF. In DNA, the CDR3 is TGTGCCAGCACTTCGGGTCCTCCTGGAAACGAGCAGTACTTC.

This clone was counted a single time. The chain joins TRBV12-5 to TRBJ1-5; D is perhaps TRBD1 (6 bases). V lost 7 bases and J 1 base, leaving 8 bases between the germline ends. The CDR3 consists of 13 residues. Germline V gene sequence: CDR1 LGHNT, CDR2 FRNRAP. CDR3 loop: CASADRSNQPQHF. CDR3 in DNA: TGTGCTAGTGCCGACAGGAGCAATCAGCCCCAGCATTTT.

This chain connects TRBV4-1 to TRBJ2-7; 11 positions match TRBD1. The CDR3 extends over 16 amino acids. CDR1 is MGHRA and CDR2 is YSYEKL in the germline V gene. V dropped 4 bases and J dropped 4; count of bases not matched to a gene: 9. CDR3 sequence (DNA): TGCGCCAGCAGCCCGAGCGGACAGGGGGCGCAGTACGAGCAGTACTTC. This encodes CASSPSGQGAQYEQYF.

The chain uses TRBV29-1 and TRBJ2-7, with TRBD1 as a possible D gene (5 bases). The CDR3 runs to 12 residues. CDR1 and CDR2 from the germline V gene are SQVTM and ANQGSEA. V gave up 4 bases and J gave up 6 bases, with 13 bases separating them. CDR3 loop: CSVGAGLGEQYF. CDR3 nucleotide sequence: TGCAGCGTTGGGGCAGGGTTGGGCGAGCAGTACTTC.

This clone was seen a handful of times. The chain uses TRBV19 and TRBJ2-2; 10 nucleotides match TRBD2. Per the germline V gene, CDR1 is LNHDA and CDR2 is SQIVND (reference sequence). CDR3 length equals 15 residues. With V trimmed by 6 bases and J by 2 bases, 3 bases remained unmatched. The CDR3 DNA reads TGTGCCAGTAGATGGACTAGCGGAAACACCGGGGAGCTGTTTTTT. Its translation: CASRWTSGNTGELFF.

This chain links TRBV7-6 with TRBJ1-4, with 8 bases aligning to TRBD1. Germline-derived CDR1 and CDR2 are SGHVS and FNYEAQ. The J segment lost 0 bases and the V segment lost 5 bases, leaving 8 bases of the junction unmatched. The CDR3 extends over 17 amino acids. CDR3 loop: CASSPTGAFATNEKLFF. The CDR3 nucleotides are TGTGCCAGCAGCCCGACAGGGGCCTTCGCAACTAATGAAAAACTGTTTTTT. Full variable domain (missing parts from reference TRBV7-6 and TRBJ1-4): GAGVSQSPRYKVTKRGQDVALRCDPISGHVSLYWYRQALGQGPEFLTYFNYEAQQDKSGLPNDRFSAERPEGSISTLTIQRTEQRDSAMYRCASSPTGAFATNEKLFFGSGTQLSVL.

The CDR3 nucleotides read TGTGCTCGGGACAGCAGCACAGATACGCAGTATTTT. Translating gives CARDSSTDTQYF. This rearrangement joins TRBV30 to TRBJ2-3; 7 nucleotides agree with TRBD1. CDR1 is GTSNPN and CDR2 is SVGIG in the germline V gene (reference sequence). CDR3 size: 12 residues. Using reference TRBV30 and TRBJ2-3 for the parts outside the CDR3, the full variable domain is SQTIHQWPATLVQPVGSPLSLECTVEGTSNPNLYWYRQAAGRGLQLLFYSVGIGQISSEVPQNLSASRPQDRQFILSSKKLLLSDSGFYLCARDSSTDTQYFGPGTRLTVL.

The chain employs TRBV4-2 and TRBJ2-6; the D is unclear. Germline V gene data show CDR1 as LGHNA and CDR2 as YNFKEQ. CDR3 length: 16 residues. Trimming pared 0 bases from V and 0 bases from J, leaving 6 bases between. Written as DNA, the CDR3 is TGTGCCAGCAGCCAAGATGGGCTCTCTGGGGCCAACGTCCTGACTTTC. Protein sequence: CASSQDGLSGANVLTF.

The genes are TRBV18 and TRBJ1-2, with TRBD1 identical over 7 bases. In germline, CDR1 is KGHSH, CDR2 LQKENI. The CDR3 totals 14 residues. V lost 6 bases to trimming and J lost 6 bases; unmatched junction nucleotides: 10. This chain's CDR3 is CASSPQTGADGYTF. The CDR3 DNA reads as TGTGCCAGCTCCCCTCAAACAGGGGCAGATGGCTACACCTTC.

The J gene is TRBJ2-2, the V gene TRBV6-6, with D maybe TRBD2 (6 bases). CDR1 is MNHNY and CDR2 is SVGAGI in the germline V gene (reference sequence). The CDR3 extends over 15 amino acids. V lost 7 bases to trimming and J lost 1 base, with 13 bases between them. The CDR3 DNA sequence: TGTGCCAGCACCTTCTGGGGAGGGAACACCGGGGAGCTGTTTTTT. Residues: CASTFWGGNTGELFF.

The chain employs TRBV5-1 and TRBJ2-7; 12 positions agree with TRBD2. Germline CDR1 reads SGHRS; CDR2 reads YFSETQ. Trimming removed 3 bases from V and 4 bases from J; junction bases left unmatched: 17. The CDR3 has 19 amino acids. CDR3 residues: CASSYPTSGGGDSGYEQYF. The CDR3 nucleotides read TGCGCCAGCAGCTACCCGACTAGCGGGGGAGGAGATAGTGGATACGAGCAGTACTTC.

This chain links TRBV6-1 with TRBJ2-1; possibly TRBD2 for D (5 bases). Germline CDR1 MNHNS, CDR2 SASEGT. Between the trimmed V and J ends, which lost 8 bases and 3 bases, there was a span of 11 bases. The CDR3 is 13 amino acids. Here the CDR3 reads CASLTRDYNEQFF. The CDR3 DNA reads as TGTGCCAGCCTGACCCGGGACTACAATGAGCAGTTCTTC.

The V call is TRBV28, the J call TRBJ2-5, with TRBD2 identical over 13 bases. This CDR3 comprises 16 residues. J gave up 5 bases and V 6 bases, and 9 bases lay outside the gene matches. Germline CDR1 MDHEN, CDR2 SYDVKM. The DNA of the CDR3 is TGTGCCAGCAGCTCTTCACTAGCGGGGGGGCTGGAGACCCAGTACTTC. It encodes CASSSSLAGGLETQYF. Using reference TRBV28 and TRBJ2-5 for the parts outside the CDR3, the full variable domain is DVKVTQSSRYLVKRTGEKVFLECVQDMDHENMFWYRQDPGLGLRLIYFSYDVKMKEKGDIPEGYSVSREKKERFSLILESASTNQTSMYLCASSSSLAGGLETQYFGPGTRLLVL.

The CDR3 loop is CASTFGQDGHGGYTF. CDR3 coding DNA: TGTGCCAGCACCTTCGGACAGGACGGCCACGGGGGCTACACCTTC. This sequence joins TRBV5-6 and TRBJ1-2, with 7 positions matching TRBD1. The trim removed 6 bases at V and 8 bases at J, leaving 16 bases unmatched. The germline gives CDR1 SGHDT, CDR2 YYEEEE. The CDR3 is 15 residues long.

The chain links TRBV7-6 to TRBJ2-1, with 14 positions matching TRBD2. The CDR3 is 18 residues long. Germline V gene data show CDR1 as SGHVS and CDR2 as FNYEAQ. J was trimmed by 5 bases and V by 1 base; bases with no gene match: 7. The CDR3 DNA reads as TGTGCCAGCAGCTTAGGAGTAGGACTAGCGGGAGGTCACAATGAGCAGTTCTTC. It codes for CASSLGVGLAGGHNEQFF.

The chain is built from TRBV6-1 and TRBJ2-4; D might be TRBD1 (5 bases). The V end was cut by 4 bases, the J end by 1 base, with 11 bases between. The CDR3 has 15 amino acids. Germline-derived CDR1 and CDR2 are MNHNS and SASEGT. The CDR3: CASSGPSGAKNIQYF. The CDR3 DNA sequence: TGTGCCAGCAGTGGGCCCTCAGGGGCCAAAAACATTCAGTACTTC.

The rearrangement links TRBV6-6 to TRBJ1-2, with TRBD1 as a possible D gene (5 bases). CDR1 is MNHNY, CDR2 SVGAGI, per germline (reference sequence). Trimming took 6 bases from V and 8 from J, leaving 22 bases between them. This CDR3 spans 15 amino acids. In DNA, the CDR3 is TGTGCCAGCAGGCCGGGGGGGGAAGGACAAGGAGGCTACACCTTC. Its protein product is CASRPGGEGQGGYTF.

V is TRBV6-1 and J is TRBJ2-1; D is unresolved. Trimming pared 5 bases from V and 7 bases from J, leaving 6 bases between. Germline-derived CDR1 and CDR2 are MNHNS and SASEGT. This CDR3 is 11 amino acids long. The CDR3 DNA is TGTGCCAGCAGTCTCCCGAATGAGCAGTTCTTC. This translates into CASSLPNEQFF.

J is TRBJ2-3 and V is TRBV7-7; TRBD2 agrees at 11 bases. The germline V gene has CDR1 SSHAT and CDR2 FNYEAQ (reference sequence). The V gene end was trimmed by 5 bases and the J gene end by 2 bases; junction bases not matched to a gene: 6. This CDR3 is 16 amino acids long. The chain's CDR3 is CASSPLAGGPTDTQYF. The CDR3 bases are TGTGCCAGCAGCCCGCTAGCGGGAGGTCCCACAGATACGCAGTATTTT.